The sequence of this T cell receptor beta chain was determined in a study of response to subunit inactivated influenza vaccine. Germline values: CDR1 SGHKS, CDR2 YYEKEE (reference sequence). Trimming left V 4 bases short and J 2 bases short, with 16 bases between. The CDR3 length is 15 residues. This clonotype turned up a few times. MiXCR was run by TCRdb on the RT-PCR reads, yielding one entry per CDR3 protein. In the table there are roughly 650,000 distinct CDR3 sequences, approximately 15% of which are singletons. This TCR was recovered from a man aged 50-60 years who received an inactivated influenza vaccine. This sequence joins TRBV5-5 and TRBJ2-7; D could derive from TRBD1 or TRBD2 (5 bases each). Sequencing used PBMCs from blood, obtained roughly 13 days after vaccination. The CDR3 spells CASSLPGPSPYEQYF. The CDR3 nucleotides are TGTGCCAGCAGCCTCCCGGGACCTAGTCCCTACGAGCAGTACTTC.